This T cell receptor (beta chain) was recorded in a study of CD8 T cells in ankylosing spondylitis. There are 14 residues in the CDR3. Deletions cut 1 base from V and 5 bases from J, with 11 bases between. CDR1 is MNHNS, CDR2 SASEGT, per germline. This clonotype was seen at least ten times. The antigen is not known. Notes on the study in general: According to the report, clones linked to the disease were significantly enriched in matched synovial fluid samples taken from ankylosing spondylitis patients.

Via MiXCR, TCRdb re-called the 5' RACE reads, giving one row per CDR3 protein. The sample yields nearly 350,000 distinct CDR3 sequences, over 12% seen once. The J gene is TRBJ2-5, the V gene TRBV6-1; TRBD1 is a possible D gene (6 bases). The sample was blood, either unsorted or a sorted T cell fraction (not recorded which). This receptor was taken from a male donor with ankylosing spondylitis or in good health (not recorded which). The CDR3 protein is CASSEVARGETQYF. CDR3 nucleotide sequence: TGTGCCAGCAGTGAAGTCGCGAGGGGGGAGACCCAGTACTTC.